Given below is one T cell receptor (beta chain) in context. This entry is derived from a study of T cell changes during pregnancy in multiple sclerosis. The germline V gene encodes CDR1 MDHEN and CDR2 SYDVKM. V lost 4 bases to trimming and J lost 4 bases, with 6 bases between them. This CDR3 has 12 residues. This table comes from immunoSEQ multiplex PCR, and its TCRdb copy is limited to in-frame clones, with some not included. Altogether 37,000 or so clones are present, roughly 94% being singletons, with the ten largest covering roughly 1.7%. This receptor was obtained from a female donor with multiple sclerosis, enrolled in a pregnancy study. The sample here was peripheral blood, taken in the third trimester of pregnancy. This rearrangement joins TRBV28 to TRBJ2-3, with no clear D. Here the CDR3 DNA reads TGTGCCAGCAGTTCTACAGCAGATACGCAGTATTTT. Its translation is CASSSTADTQYF.